This record concerns one T cell receptor (beta chain) sequence. Its antigen is unknown. Base qualities were left out, and no much larger clone turns up one base away. The sample originates from a study of circulating and synovial CD4+ cells in juvenile arthritis (dated by TCRdb to the mid-2010s). Regarding the study in general: TCRbeta CDR3 repertoires of circulating HLA-DR+ CD4 T cells, bulk blood CD4 T cells and synovial CD4 T cells were compared within each patient. The goal of repertoire sequencing was to confirm that a circulating synovial-like CD4 T cell subset was enriched in synovial clonotypes.

Points the paper makes about the study in general: Lower diversity was observed in synovial and circulating pathogenic-like lymphocyte repertoires than in bulk blood CD4 repertoires, and some CPL samples were found to be as oligoclonal as synovium. Circulating pathogenic-like lymphocytes clustered together with synovial T cells and shared a substantially larger fraction of CDR3 sequences with synovium than bulk blood did. Because T cell genome counts differed by at least an order of magnitude between CPL and bulk blood CD4 samples, sample-size effects were addressed. No difference between circulating pathogenic-like lymphocytes and bulk blood T cells was detected by traditional Vbeta family usage analysis. Overlap with synovium increased with sequencing depth, so measured shared-clonotype fractions likely underestimated the full repertoire overlap.

Library method: the immunoSEQ multiplex PCR assay. TCRbeta CDR3 sequencing was carried out by an external provider as a commercial service. On the authors' methods: The analyses used productive nucleotide sequences together with amino acid sequences obtained by in silico translation. To equalise sample size, diversity was assessed as Renyi entropy across alpha values by taking the median of 200 repeated subsamples. For clustering, the distance between each pair of repertoires was computed as one minus the Chao-modified Jaccard index, which corrected for under-sampling. Frequency-weighted overlap with synovial clonotypes was computed at 200 sample sizes with 200 draws without replacement at each size, and the value at the size of the smaller sample was reported. Held by TCRdb, this immuneACCESS table contains in-frame sequences only and omits some clones. Under half of the omission traces to an unresolved V gene where checked; the cause of the rest is unknown. From that table come the V and J calls and clone size; the DNA was used to work out D and trimming. This sample comprises about 32,000 clones, more than 90% of them detected only once. Approximately 0.68% of the sample is taken by the ten largest.

The sequenced samples came from patients who had active juvenile idiopathic arthritis. Sorting was carried out immediately after cells were thawed, and dead cells were excluded with Live/Dead Fixable Near-IR Stain. Relative to germline, V is 5 bases shorter and J is 3 bases shorter, with 10 bases between their ends. In the germline V gene, CDR1 corresponds to MNHEY and CDR2 to SVGAGI. From the cysteine up to the phenylalanine, the CDR3 has a length of 13 residues. The DNA shown is the 39-base CDR3, in frame from base 1. This sequence was found in a human donor with juvenile idiopathic arthritis. The receptor chain draws on TRBV6-5 and TRBJ1-2; TRBD1 is a possible D gene, resting on 6 matching bases. The sample comprised CD4+ T cells from blood. The CDR3 is CASSRDIDYGYTF. In nucleotides, the sequence is TGTGCCAGCAGTCGGGACATCGACTATGGCTACACCTTC.